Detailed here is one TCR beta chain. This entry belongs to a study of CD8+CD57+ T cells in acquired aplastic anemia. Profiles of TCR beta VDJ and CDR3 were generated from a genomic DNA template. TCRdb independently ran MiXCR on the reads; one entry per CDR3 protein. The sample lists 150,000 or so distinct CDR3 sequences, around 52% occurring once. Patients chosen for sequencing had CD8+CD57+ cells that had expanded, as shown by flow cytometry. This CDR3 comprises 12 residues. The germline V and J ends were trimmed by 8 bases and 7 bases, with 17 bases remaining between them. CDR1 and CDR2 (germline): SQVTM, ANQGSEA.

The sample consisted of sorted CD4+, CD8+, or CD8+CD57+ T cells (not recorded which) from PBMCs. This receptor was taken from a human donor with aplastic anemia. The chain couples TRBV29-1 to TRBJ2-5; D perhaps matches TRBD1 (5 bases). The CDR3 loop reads CSSQVSMGTQYF. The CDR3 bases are TGCAGCTCACAGGTGTCTATGGGGACCCAGTACTTC.